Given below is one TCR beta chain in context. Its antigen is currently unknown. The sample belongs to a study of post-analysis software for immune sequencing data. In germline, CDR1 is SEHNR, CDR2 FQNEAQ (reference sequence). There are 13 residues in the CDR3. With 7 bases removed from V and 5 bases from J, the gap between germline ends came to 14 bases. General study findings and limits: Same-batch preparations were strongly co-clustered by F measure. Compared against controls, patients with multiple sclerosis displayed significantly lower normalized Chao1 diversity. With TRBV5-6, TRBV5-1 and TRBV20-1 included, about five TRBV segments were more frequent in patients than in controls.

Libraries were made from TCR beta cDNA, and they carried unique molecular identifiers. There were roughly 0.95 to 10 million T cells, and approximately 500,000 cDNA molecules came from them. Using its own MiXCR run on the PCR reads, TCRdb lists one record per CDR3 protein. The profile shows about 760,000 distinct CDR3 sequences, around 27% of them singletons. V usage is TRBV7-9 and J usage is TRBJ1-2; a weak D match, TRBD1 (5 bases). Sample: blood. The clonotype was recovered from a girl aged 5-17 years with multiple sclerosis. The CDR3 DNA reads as TGTGCCAGCACAGTAACGGGGGGATATGGCTACACCTTC. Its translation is CASTVTGGYGYTF.